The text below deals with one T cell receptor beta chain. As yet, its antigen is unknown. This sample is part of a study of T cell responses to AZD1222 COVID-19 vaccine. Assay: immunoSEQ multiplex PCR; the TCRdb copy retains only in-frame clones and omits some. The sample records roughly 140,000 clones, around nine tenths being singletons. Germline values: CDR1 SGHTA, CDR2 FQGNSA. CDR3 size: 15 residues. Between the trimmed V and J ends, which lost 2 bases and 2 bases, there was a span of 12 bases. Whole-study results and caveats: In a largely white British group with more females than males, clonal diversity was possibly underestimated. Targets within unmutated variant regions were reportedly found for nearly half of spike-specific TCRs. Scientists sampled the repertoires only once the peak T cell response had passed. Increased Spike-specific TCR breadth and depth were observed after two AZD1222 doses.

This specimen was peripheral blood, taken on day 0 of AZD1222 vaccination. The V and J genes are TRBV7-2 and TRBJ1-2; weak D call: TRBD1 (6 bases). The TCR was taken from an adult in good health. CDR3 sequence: CASSLTQGLNYGYTF. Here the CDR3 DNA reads TGTGCCAGCAGCTTAACACAGGGCCTCAACTATGGCTACACCTTC.